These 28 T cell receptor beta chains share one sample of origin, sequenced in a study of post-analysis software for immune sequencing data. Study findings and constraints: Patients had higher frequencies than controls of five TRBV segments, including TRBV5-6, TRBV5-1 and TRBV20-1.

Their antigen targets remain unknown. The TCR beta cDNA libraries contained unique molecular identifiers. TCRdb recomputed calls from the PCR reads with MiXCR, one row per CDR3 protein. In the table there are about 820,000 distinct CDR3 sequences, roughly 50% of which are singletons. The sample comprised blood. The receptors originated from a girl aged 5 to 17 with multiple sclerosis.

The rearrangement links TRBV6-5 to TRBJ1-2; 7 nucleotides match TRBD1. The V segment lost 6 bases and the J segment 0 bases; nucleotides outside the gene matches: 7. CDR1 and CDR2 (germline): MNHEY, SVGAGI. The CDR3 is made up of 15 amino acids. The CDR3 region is CASRTGTPPNYGYTF. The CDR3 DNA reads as TGTGCCAGCAGGACAGGGACACCTCCTAACTATGGCTACACCTTC.

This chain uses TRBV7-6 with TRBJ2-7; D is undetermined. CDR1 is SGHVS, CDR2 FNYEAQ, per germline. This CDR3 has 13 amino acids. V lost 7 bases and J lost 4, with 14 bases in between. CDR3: CASNKAVGYEQYF. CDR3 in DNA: TGTGCCAGCAACAAGGCCGTAGGGTACGAGCAGTACTTC.

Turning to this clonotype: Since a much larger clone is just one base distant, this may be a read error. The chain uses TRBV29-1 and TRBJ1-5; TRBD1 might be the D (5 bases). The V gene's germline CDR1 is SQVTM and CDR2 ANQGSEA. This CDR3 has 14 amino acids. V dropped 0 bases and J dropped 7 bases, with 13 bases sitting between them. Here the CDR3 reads CSVEDAGMAQPQHF. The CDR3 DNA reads TGCAGCGTTGAAGACGCAGGGATGGCGCAGCCCCAGCATTTT.

CDR3 sequence reads: CASLGDRATNEKLFF. The CDR3 nucleotides are TGCGCCAGCCTAGGAGACCGAGCAACTAATGAAAAACTGTTTTTT. V usage is TRBV5-1 and J usage is TRBJ1-4; D unresolved. Trimming cost V 7 bases and J 0 bases, with 13 bases left between them. The length of the CDR3 is 15 residues. The V gene's germline CDR1 is SGHRS and CDR2 YFSETQ.

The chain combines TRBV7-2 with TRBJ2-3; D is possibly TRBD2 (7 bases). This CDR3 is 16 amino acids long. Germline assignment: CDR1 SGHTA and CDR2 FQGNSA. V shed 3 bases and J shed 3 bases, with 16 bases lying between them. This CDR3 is CASSFRPRGGTDTQYF. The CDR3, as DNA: TGTGCCAGCAGCTTCCGCCCCAGGGGAGGGACAGATACGCAGTATTTT.

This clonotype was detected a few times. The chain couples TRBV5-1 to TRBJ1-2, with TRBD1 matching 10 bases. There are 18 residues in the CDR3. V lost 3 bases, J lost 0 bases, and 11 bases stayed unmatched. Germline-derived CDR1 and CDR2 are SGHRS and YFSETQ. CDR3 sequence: CASSSQGGQGTSNYGYTF. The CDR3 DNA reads TGCGCCAGCAGCTCGCAGGGGGGACAGGGGACTTCTAACTATGGCTACACCTTC.

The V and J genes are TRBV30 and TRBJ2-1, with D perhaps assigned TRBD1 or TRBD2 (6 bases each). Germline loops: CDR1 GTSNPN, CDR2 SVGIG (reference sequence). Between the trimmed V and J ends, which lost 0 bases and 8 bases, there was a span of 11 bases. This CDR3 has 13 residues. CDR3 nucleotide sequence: TGTGCCTGGAGTGTAGGGGGGAGGCATGAGCAGTTCTTC. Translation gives CAWSVGGRHEQFF.

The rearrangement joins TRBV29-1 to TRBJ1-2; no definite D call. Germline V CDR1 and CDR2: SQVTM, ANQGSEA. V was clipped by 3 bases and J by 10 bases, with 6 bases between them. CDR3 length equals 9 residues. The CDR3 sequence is CSVDMNYTF. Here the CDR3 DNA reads TGCAGCGTTGATATGAACTACACCTTC.

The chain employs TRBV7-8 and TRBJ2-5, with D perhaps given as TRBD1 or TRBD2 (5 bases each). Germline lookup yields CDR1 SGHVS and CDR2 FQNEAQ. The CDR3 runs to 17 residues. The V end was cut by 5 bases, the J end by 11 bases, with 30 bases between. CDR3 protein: CASSGAGLGAIGVEQYF. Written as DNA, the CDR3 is TGTGCCAGCAGCGGCGCGGGTTTAGGGGCTATCGGTGTTGAGCAGTACTTC.

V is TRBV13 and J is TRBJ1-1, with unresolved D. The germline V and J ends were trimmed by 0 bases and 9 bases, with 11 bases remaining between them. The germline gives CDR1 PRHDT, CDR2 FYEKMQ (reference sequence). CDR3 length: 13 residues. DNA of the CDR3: TGTGCCAGCAGCTTAGGAGGCGGGAATAAAGCTTTCTTT. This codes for CASSLGGGNKAFF.

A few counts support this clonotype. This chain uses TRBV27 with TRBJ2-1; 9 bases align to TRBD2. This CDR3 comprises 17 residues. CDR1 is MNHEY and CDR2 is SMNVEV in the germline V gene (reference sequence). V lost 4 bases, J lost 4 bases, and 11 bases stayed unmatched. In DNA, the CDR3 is TGTGCCAGCAGTTCAGGTCTCGCGGGAGGGCCTTACAATGAGCAGTTCTTC. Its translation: CASSSGLAGGPYNEQFF.

The CDR3 bases are TGCAGCGCTGGGGGGCGCGAGCAGTACTTC. It specifies CSAGGREQYF. The chain uses TRBV29-1 and TRBJ2-7; D is perhaps TRBD1 or TRBD2 (6 bases each). This CDR3 spans 10 amino acids. Germline V CDR1 and CDR2: SQVTM, ANQGSEA. V was cut by 7 bases and J by 6 bases, with 10 bases left in between.

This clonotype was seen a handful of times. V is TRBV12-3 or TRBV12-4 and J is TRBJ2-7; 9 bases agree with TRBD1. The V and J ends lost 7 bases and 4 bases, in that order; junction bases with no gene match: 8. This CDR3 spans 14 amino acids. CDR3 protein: CASNGGQGVYEQYF. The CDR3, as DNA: TGTGCCAGCAATGGGGGACAGGGCGTATACGAGCAGTACTTC.

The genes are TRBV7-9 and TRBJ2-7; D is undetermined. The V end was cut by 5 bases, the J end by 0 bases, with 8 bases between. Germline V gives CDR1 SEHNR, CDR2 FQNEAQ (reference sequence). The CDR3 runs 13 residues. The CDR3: CASSLLYSYEQYF. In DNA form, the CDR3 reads TGTGCCAGCAGCCTTCTATACTCCTACGAGCAGTACTTC.

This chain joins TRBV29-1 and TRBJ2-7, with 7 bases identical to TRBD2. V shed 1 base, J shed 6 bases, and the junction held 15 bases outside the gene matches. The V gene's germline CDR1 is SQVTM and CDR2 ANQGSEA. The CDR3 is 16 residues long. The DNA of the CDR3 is TGCAGCGTTGAAGTCGACTGGACTAGTGGGAGAGGCGAGCAGTACTTC. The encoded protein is CSVEVDWTSGRGEQYF.

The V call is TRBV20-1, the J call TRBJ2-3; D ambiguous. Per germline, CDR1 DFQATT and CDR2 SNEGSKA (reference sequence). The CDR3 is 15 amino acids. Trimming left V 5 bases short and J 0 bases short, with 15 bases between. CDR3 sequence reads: CSAPRHPSSTDTQYF. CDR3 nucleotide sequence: TGCAGTGCTCCCCGGCACCCTAGTAGCACAGATACGCAGTATTTT.

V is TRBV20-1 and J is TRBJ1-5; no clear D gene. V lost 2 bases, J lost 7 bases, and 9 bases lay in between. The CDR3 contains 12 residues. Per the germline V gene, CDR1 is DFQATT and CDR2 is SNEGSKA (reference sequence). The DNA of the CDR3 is TGCAGTGCTAGAAGAGGAAGCCAGCCCCAGCATTTT. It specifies CSARRGSQPQHF.

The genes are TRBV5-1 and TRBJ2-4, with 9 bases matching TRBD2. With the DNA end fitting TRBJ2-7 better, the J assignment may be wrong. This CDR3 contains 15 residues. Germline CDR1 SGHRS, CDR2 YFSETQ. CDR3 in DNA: TGCGCCAGCAACCGAGACCTAGCGGGAATTAACGAGCAGTACTTC. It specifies CASNRDLAGINEQYF.

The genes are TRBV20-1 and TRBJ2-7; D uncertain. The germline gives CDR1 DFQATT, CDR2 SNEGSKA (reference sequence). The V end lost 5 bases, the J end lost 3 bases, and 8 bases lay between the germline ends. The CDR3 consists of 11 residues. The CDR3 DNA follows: TGCAGTGCTCCCGACGGCTACGAGCAGTACTTC. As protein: CSAPDGYEQYF.

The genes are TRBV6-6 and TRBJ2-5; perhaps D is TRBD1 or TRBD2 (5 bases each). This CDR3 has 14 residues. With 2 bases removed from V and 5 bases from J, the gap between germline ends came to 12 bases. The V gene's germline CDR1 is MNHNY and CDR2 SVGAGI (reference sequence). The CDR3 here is CASSYGTLRETQYF. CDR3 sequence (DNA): TGTGCCAGCAGTTACGGGACCCTCCGGGAGACCCAGTACTTC.

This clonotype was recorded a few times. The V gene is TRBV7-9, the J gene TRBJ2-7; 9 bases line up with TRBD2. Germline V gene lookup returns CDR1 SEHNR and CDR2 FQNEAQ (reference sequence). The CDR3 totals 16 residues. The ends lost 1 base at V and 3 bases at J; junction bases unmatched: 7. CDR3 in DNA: TGTGCCAGCAGCTTAGAGCTAGGACTAGCGTTCTACGAGCAGTACTTC. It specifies CASSLELGLAFYEQYF.

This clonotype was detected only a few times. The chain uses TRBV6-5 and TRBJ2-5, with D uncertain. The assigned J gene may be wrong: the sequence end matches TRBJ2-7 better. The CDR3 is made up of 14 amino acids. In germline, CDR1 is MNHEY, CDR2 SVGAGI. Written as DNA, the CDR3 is TGTGCCAGCAGTTCCAAGCTTTTCCCCTACGAGCAGTACTTC. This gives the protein CASSSKLFPYEQYF.

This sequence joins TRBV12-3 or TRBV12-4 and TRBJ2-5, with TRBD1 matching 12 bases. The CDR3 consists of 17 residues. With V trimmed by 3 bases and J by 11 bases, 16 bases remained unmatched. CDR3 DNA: TGTGCCAGCAGTTTTTCACGCCCCGGGACAGGGGGCGAGGAGCAGTACTTC. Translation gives CASSFSRPGTGGEEQYF.

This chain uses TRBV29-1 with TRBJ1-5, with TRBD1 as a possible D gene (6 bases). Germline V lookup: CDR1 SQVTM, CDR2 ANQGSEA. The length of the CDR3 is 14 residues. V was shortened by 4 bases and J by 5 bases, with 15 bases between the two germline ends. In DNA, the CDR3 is TGCAGCGTTGCTCCGGGGGCCTATGATCAGCCCCAGCATTTT. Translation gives CSVAPGAYDQPQHF.

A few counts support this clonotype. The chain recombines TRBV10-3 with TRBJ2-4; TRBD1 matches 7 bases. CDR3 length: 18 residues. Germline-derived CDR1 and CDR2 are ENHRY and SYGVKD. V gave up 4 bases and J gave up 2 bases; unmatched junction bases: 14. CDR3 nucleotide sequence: TGTGCCATCAGTGCTCAAACAGGGGCAGGGGGAACCAAAAACATTCAGTACTTC. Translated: CAISAQTGAGGTKNIQYF.

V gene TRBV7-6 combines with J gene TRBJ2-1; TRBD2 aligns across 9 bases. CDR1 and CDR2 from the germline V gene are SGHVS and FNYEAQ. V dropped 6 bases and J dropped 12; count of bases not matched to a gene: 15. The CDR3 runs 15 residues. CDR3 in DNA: TGTGCCAGCAGAGCGACTAGCGGCCGTACAATGACGCAGTTCTTC. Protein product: CASRATSGRTMTQFF.

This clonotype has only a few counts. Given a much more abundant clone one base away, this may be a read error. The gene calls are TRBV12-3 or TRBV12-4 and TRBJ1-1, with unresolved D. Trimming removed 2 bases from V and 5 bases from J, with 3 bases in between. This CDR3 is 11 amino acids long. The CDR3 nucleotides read TGTGCCAGCAGTTTAAAGACTGAAGCTTTCTTT. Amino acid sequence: CASSLKTEAFF.

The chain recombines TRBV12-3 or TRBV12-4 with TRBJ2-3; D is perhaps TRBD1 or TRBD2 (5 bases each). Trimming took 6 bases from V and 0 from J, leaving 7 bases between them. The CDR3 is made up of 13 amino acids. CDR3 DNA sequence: TGTGCCAGCAGGGGGGTGAGCACAGATACGCAGTATTTT. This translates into CASRGVSTDTQYF.